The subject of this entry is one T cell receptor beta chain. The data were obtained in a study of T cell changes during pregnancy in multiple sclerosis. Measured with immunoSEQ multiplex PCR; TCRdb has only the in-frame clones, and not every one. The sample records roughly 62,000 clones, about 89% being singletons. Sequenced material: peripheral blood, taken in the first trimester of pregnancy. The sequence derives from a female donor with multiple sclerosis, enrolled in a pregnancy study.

Here the CDR3 DNA reads TGCGCCAGCAGCATGGACAGGGGAGAGTACGAGCAGTACTTC. Translated, it gives CASSMDRGEYEQYF. The chain joins TRBV5-1 to TRBJ2-7, with 9 bases matching TRBD1. Trimming took 4 bases from V and 4 from J; bases not matched to a gene: 6. The germline CDR1 and CDR2 sequences are SGHRS and YFSETQ. The CDR3 covers 14 residues.